This T cell receptor (beta chain) was sequenced in a study of blood T cell repertoires in COVID-19 (dated by TCRdb to the early 2020s). As for the study more broadly: Samples covering the acute and convalescent phases of COVID-19 were provided by collaborators in the United States, Italy and Spain. The material from the prospective study consisted of cDNA or gDNA derived from T cells, B-cell-depleted T cells, or PBMCs. Subjects who had been exposed to COVID-19, were actively infected with it, or had recovered from it provided the deeply sampled blood TCRbeta repertoires that made up the dataset. The repertoires were made available in a free public database intended to serve as a resource for research on the immune response to SARS-CoV-2. Samples were obtained from the ongoing ImmuneRACE study (first 160 participants) and from 1,254 subjects provided by 6 global collaborators. Nearly every sample came with metadata listing a de-identified subject ID, COVID-19 status, age in years and sex. Where available, HLA class I and class II types were taken from metadata supplied by the sample provider and were not determined by assay-based typing.

This clone was counted only a few times. The antigen this receptor binds is unknown. No quality values exist for individual bases; no much larger clone is one base distant. The immunoSEQ Assay, a bias-controlled multiplex PCR, was used to amplify TCRbeta CDR3 regions from genomic DNA. The original methods were these. Nucleated cell counts per sample were estimated from amplification of reference gene primers within the assay. To quantify the absolute abundance of each unique TCRbeta CDR3 rearrangement, sequence reads were collapsed and filtered. Productive Simpson clonality was computed per sample as the square root of Simpson's diversity index over productive rearrangements. Sourced from immuneACCESS, this table was stored by TCRdb with only in-frame sequences that have V and J called. A share of the clones is absent; for the studies checked, an unresolved V gene accounts for under half, and the remainder has no known explanation. The V and J calls and clone size are taken from that table; D and trimming were inferred from the DNA. In this sample the table shows 270,000 or so clones, 83% of which occur a single time. Of the sample, approximately 9% falls within the top ten clones.

V is reduced by 6 bases and J by 0 bases, leaving a spacing of 11 bases between them. From the germline V gene, CDR1 is SNHLY and CDR2 is FYNNEI. The CDR3 has 15 amino acids, counting the end cysteine and phenylalanine. Only CDR3 DNA remains: 45 bases, in frame from the first base. Samples from volunteer blood donors who had recovered from COVID-19 were contributed by a second Seattle source. Whole blood was collected in K2EDTA tubes by collaborating institutions according to the institutions' own protocols. For TCRbeta analysis, collaborators shipped samples in one of three forms: frozen whole blood, isolated PBMCs, or DNA extracted from either of those sample types. Overall results and qualifications from the work: How much clinical and demographic metadata was included differed by source and by participant, and the metadata was provided uncurated.

The sample was peripheral blood. The sequence is built from TRBV2 and TRBJ2-2; the D gene is unclear. The sequence was collected from a woman aged 45-59 years who had recovered from COVID-19. The CDR3 loop reads CASSLLRANTGELFF. The DNA is as follows: TGTGCCAGCAGCCTCCTCCGGGCGAACACCGGGGAGCTGTTTTTT. The entire variable domain, with the stretches around the CDR3 drawn from the reference TRBV2 and TRBJ2-2 proteins, is EPEVTQTPSHQVTQMGQEVILRCVPISNHLYFYWYRQILGQKVEFLVSFYNNEISEKSEIFDDQFSVERPDGSNFTLKIRSTKLEDSAMYFCASSLLRANTGELFFGEGSRLTVL.